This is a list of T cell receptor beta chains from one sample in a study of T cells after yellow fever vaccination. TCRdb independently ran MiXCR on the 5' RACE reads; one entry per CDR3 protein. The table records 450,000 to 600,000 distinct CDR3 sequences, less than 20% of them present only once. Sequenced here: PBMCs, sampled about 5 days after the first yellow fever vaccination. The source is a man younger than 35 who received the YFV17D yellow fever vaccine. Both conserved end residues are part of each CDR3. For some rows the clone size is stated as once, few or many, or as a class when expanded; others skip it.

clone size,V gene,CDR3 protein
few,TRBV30,CAWTGGNEQFF
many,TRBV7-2,CASSSYSTDTQYF
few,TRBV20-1,CSAREQGAGKNIQYF
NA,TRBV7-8,CASSPRSGRAGNQPQHF
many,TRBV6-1,CASSEPDRGQLYSNQPQHF
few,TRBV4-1,CASSPNSGGPGNEQFF
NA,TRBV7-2,CASSNRRDQPQHF
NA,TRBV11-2,CASSSGLAGSAKNIQYF
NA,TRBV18,CASSPGVEETQYF
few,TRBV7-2,CASSGGTGEDYGYTF
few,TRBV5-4,CASSLQDRYTEAFF
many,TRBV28,CASSLYSGAGAQYF
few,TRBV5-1,CASSWRGANTGELFF
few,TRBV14,CASSQVQGSNEKLFF
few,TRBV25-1,CASSQTETDTQYF
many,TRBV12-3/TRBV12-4,CASTWRLDNEQFF
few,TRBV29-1,CSVVSGGAENEQYF
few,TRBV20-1,CSARDRVVEETQYF
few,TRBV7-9,CASSLGTGSQQYF
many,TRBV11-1,CASSSLFQMDRAYTGELFF
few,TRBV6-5,CASSYPRGGAGGELFF
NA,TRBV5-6,CASSSGRQATGELFF
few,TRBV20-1,CSASVKTTHEQYF
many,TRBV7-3,CASSPGQHNEQFF
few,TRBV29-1,CSVEVGDTEAFF
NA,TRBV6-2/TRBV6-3,CASSYRGWEQYF
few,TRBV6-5,CASSYSGRAGGYTF
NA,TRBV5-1,CASSQQGYNEQFF
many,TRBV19,CASRTGGRDTEAFF
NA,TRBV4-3,CASSQDLEEGLPTDTQYF
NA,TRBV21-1,CASSTDREGQGAGEQYF
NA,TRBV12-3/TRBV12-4,CASSLKQGAMEYEQYF
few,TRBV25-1,CASSARQGAGTDTQYF
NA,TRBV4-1,CASSPQGQENTGELFF
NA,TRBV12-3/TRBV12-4,CASSFYFTPQSNQPQHF
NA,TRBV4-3,CASSQLTGGQTPLAKNIQYF
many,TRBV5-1,CASSLGAVNYGYTF
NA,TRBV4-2,CASSQRTGMNTEAFF
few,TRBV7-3,CASSLTRADEQYF
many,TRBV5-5,CASSRTDYGYTF
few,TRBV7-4,CASSSSRQGLNTEAFF
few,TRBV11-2,CASSTRDGGDTRYNEQFF
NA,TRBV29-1,CSASTSLDEQFF
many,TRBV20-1,CSARATGSSGNTIYF
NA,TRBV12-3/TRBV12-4,CASSSLTEEAFF
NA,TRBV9,CASSARRDSYTF
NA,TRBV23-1,CASSQSGSAPRGPGSCFF